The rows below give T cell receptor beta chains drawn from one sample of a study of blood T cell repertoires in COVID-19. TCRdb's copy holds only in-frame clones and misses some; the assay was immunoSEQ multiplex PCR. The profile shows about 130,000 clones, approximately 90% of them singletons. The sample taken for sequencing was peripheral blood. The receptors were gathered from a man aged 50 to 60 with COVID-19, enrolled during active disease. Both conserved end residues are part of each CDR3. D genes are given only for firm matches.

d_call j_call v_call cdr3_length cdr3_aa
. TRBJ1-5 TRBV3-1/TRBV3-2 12 CASSQGTQPQHF
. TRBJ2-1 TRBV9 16 CASSGKQGHSYNEQFF
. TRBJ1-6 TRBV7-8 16 CASSAGARIRYSPLHF
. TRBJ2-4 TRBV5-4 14 CASSLEGPRSIQYF
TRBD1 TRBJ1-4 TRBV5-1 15 CASSSGTGSFEKLFF
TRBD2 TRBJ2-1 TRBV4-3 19 CASSPTSGKLQKPYNEQFF
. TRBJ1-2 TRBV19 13 CASSQGRDYGYTF
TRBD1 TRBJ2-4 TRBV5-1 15 CASSLTGTGANIQYF
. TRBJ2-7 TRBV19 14 CASSPGGITYEQYF
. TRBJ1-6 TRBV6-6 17 CASRHTWGGKEHSPLHF
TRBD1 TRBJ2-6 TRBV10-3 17 CAISPGQGAAGANVLTF
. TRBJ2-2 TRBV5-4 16 CASSILGSANTGELFF
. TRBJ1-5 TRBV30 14 CAWSVPGADQPQHF
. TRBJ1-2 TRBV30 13 CAWTREFNYGYTF
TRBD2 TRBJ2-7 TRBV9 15 CASSSGLASPYEQYF
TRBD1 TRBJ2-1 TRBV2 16 CASSGGTGGPYNEQFF
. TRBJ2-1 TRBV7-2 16 CASSGRDRSSYNEQFF
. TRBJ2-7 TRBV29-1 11 CSVGAAYEQYF
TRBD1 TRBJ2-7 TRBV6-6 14 CASSPRGSIYEQYF
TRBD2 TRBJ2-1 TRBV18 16 CASSLSSGSSYNEQFF
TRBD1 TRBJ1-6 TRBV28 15 CASRPQTGQHSPLHF
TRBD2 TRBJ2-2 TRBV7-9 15 CASSLQLAGAGELFF
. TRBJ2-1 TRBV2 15 CASSVSGSSYNEQFF
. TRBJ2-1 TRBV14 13 CASSPVLDNEQFF
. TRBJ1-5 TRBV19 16 CASSTPFTRDNQPQHF
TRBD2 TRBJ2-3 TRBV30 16 CAWSAPGTSGLDTQYF
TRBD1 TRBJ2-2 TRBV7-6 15 CASSQTGGNTGELFF
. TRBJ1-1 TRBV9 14 CASSVVPGNTEAFF
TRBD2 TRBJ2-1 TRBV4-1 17 CASSQTSGRRSYNEQFF
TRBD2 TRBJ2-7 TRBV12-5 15 CASGLGPAAGYEQYF
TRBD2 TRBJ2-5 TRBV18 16 CASSPGSGRVGETQYF
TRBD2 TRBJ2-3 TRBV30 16 CAWSVERLAQTDTQYF
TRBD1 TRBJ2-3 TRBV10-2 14 CASNPGQGLDTQYF
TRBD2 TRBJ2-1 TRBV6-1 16 CASSDRPLAGGNEQFF
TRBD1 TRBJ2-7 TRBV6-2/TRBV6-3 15 CASSYEGTGVEEQYF
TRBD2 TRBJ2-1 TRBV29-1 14 CSGVGLAGYGEQFF
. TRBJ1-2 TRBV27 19 CASSSAWTDILSHNYGYTF
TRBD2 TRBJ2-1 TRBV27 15 CASSAWTSGKDEQFF
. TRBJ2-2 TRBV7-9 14 CASSLASQAGELFF
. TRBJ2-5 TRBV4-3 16 CASSQDTGMGQETQYF
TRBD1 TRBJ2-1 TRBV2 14 CASGGTGHTNEQFF
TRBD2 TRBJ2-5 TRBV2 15 CASSVSSGPQETQYF
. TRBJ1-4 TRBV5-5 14 CASSLGQINEKLFF
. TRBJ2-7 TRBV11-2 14 CASSLGLDKYEQYF
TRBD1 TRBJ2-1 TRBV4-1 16 CASSQEGQGYYNEQFF
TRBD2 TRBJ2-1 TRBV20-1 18 CSASPSGRGGFNYNEQFF
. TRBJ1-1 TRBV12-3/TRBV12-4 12 CASNLPNTEAFF
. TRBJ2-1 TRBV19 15 CASSISGGSYNEQFF
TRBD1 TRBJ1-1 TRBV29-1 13 CSVVLTGGKEAFF
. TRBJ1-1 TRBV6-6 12 CASRSGGFKAFF
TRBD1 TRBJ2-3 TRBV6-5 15 CASSRTGDGTDTQYF
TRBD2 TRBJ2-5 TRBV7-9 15 CASAILAGAQETQYF
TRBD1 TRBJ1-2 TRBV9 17 CASSSPPGGQKDYGYTF
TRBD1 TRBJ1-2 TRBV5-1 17 CASSFFSLGQVERGYTF
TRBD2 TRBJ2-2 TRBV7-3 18 CASSLLPSGRPNTGELFF
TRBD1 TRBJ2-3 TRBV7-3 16 CASSPRTGGGTDTQYF
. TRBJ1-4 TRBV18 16 CASSPRQIATNEKLFF